This T cell receptor (beta chain) emerged from a study of blood T cell repertoires in COVID-19. Across the whole study: PBMCs, B-cell-depleted T cells, or T cells were the source of the cDNA or gDNA that made up the material.

Germline V lookup: CDR1 SGHRS, CDR2 YFSETQ. V shed 3 bases and J 4 bases; nucleotides not matched to a gene: 5. The CDR3 covers 15 residues. Original data processing: How many nucleated cells were present was estimated from reference gene primer amplification. This table comes from immunoSEQ multiplex PCR, and its TCRdb copy is limited to in-frame clones, with some not included. That table is the source of V, J and clone size, and D and trimming were worked out from the DNA. This table has over 150,000 clones, 83% appearing once. Seattle's enrolled individuals joined amid active infection and were then monitored longitudinally.

The sample consisted of peripheral blood. The TCR was taken from a woman between 65 and 79 years old with COVID-19, enrolled during active disease. The chain employs TRBV5-1 and TRBJ2-2; 8 positions match TRBD1. CDR3 nucleotides: TGCGCCAGCAGCTCGGGACAGGAGGCCACCGGGGAGCTGTTTTTT. As protein: CASSSGQEATGELFF.